This is a list of T cell receptor beta chains from one sample in a study of blood T cell repertoires in COVID-19. Produced via immunoSEQ multiplex PCR; TCRdb's table is partial and in-frame only. This table holds 150,000 to 180,000 clones, roughly 80% found once. The sample comprised peripheral blood. The receptors shown here come from a man of 80 years or more with acute or convalescent COVID-19. CDR3s include the opening cysteine and the closing phenylalanine or tryptophan. The order of the fields is V gene, clone size, J gene, D gene, CDR3 DNA, CDR3 protein. The D gene is left open where the match is weak. Clone sizes are given selectively: once, few, many, or a class where the clone is expanded.

V gene: TRBV7-6
clone size: -
J gene: TRBJ2-2
D gene: -
CDR3 DNA: TGTGCCAGCAGCTCGGCGGGACAGATAAACACCGGGGAGCTGTTTTTT
CDR3 protein: CASSSAGQINTGELFF

V gene: TRBV27
clone size: once
J gene: TRBJ2-5
D gene: TRBD2
CDR3 DNA: TGTGCCAGCAGTGTAGCGGGGGGGCCTGGGACCCAGTACTTC
CDR3 protein: CASSVAGGPGTQYF

V gene: TRBV6-6
clone size: -
J gene: TRBJ2-3
D gene: TRBD1
CDR3 DNA: TGTGCCAGCAGACAAGACAGGGGGGGGTCGGATACGCAGTATTTT
CDR3 protein: CASRQDRGGSDTQYF

V gene: TRBV3-1/TRBV3-2
clone size: -
J gene: TRBJ1-5
D gene: -
CDR3 DNA: TGTGCCAGCAGCCAAGGCGGGCTTAGCAATCAGCCCCAGCATTTT
CDR3 protein: CASSQGGLSNQPQHF

V gene: TRBV4-2
clone size: -
J gene: TRBJ2-3
D gene: TRBD2
CDR3 DNA: TGTGCCAGCAGCCAAATAGGACTAGTGACAGATACGCAGTATTTT
CDR3 protein: CASSQIGLVTDTQYF

V gene: TRBV24-1
clone size: -
J gene: TRBJ2-2
D gene: -
CDR3 DNA: TGTGCCACGAGCGACAGGTTCACCGGGGAGCTGTTTTTT
CDR3 protein: CATSDRFTGELFF

V gene: TRBV25-1
clone size: -
J gene: TRBJ1-6
D gene: TRBD1
CDR3 DNA: TGTGCCAGCAGTGCTTGGACAGGACTTAATTCACCCCTCCACTTT
CDR3 protein: CASSAWTGLNSPLHF

V gene: TRBV5-6
clone size: -
J gene: TRBJ2-3
D gene: -
CDR3 DNA: TGTGCCAGCAGGAGGGGGGGGGCCCCTAGTGGGAATACGCAGTATTTT
CDR3 protein: CASRRGGAPSGNTQYF

V gene: TRBV25-1
clone size: -
J gene: TRBJ2-2
D gene: -
CDR3 DNA: TGTGCCAGCAGTGACAGGGTTACCGGGGAGCTGTTTTTT
CDR3 protein: CASSDRVTGELFF

V gene: TRBV6-5
clone size: -
J gene: TRBJ1-1
D gene: TRBD1
CDR3 DNA: TGTGCCAGCGGAGACAGGGGGGATGAAGCTTTCTTT
CDR3 protein: CASGDRGDEAFF

V gene: TRBV9
clone size: -
J gene: TRBJ1-2
D gene: TRBD1
CDR3 DNA: TGTGCCAGCAGCCCGGGACAGGGAGAGCATGGCTACACCTTC
CDR3 protein: CASSPGQGEHGYTF

V gene: TRBV7-9
clone size: once
J gene: TRBJ2-7
D gene: TRBD1
CDR3 DNA: TGTGCCAGCAGCATCATTGTAACAGGGGCATTATCCTACGAGCAGTACTTC
CDR3 protein: CASSIIVTGALSYEQYF

V gene: TRBV12-2
clone size: -
J gene: TRBJ1-2
D gene: -
CDR3 DNA: TGTGCAAGTCGCTTAGTTTGGGGACATCGTGGCTACACCTTC
CDR3 protein: CASRLVWGHRGYTF

V gene: TRBV5-1
clone size: many
J gene: TRBJ1-3
D gene: -
CDR3 DNA: TGCGCCAGCAGCTTGGGCCAGTTAAACTCTGGAAACACCATATATTTT
CDR3 protein: CASSLGQLNSGNTIYF

V gene: TRBV19
clone size: -
J gene: TRBJ2-5
D gene: TRBD2
CDR3 DNA: TGTGCCTGCTCCAGCGGGGGTGCTACGACCCAGTACTTC
CDR3 protein: CACSSGGATTQYF

V gene: TRBV5-1
clone size: -
J gene: TRBJ2-5
D gene: -
CDR3 DNA: TGCGCCAGCAGCCTAGTCAACACGGGAGAGACCCAGTACTTC
CDR3 protein: CASSLVNTGETQYF

V gene: TRBV9
clone size: once
J gene: TRBJ1-1
D gene: -
CDR3 DNA: TGTGCCAGCAGCGGAGTCACAGGGTTTGAAGCTTTCTTT
CDR3 protein: CASSGVTGFEAFF

V gene: TRBV6-4
clone size: -
J gene: TRBJ2-5
D gene: TRBD1
CDR3 DNA: TGTGCCAGCAGTGACTCGAGAGTAGGGGGCGGGGAGACCCAGTACTTC
CDR3 protein: CASSDSRVGGGETQYF

V gene: TRBV11-3
clone size: -
J gene: TRBJ2-5
D gene: TRBD1
CDR3 DNA: TGTGCCAGCAGCTTAGTTGGATTGGGACAGGGACAAGAGACCCAGTACTTC
CDR3 protein: CASSLVGLGQGQETQYF

V gene: TRBV24-1
clone size: -
J gene: TRBJ2-1
D gene: TRBD2
CDR3 DNA: TGTGCCACCAGTGATTCGACTAGCGGGGGGGCAAATGAGCAGTTCTTC
CDR3 protein: CATSDSTSGGANEQFF

V gene: TRBV30
clone size: -
J gene: TRBJ1-2
D gene: -
CDR3 DNA: TGTGCCTGGAGTGTAGGGTCTTTGTCAGGGAGGTCCTATGGCTACACCTTC
CDR3 protein: CAWSVGSLSGRSYGYTF

V gene: TRBV15
clone size: -
J gene: TRBJ2-3
D gene: -
CDR3 DNA: TGTGCCACCAGCTCAAGGACTGGCACAGATACGCAGTATTTT
CDR3 protein: CATSSRTGTDTQYF

V gene: TRBV5-4
clone size: -
J gene: TRBJ1-4
D gene: TRBD1
CDR3 DNA: TGTGCCAGCAGCTCAACGACAGGGGTGAGGGAAAAACTGTTTTTT
CDR3 protein: CASSSTTGVREKLFF

V gene: TRBV6-2/TRBV6-3
clone size: once
J gene: TRBJ2-7
D gene: -
CDR3 DNA: TGTGCCAGCAGTTACCCGGGATCGAGGTCCTACGAGCAGTACTTC
CDR3 protein: CASSYPGSRSYEQYF

V gene: TRBV29-1
clone size: -
J gene: TRBJ1-2
D gene: TRBD1
CDR3 DNA: TGCAGCGTTGAGGCAGGGGGCGGCTATGGCTACACCTTC
CDR3 protein: CSVEAGGGYGYTF

V gene: TRBV5-5
clone size: -
J gene: TRBJ1-1
D gene: -
CDR3 DNA: TGTGCCAGCAGCTTGGAAGGAGGCACCGGATATTCGAACACTGAAGCTTTCTTT
CDR3 protein: CASSLEGGTGYSNTEAFF

V gene: TRBV19
clone size: -
J gene: TRBJ2-6
D gene: -
CDR3 DNA: TGTGCCAGTGTGACTTCTGGGGCCAACGTCCTGACTTTC
CDR3 protein: CASVTSGANVLTF

V gene: TRBV6-4
clone size: once
J gene: TRBJ2-7
D gene: -
CDR3 DNA: TGTGCCAGCAGTGGGGGGGGCGGATTCTACGAGCAGTACTTC
CDR3 protein: CASSGGGGFYEQYF

V gene: TRBV4-3
clone size: -
J gene: TRBJ2-1
D gene: TRBD2
CDR3 DNA: TGCGCCAGCAGCCCCGGGGTAGCGGGGGCCAACTACAATGAGCAGTTCTTC
CDR3 protein: CASSPGVAGANYNEQFF

V gene: TRBV7-9
clone size: -
J gene: TRBJ2-3
D gene: -
CDR3 DNA: TGTGCCAGCAGCTTATCCTACACAGATACGCAGTATTTT
CDR3 protein: CASSLSYTDTQYF

V gene: TRBV20-1
clone size: -
J gene: TRBJ2-1
D gene: TRBD2
CDR3 DNA: TGCAGTGCTAGTAAACTAGCGGGTTCCCCCACGGGCAATGAGCAGTTCTTC
CDR3 protein: CSASKLAGSPTGNEQFF

V gene: TRBV9
clone size: many
J gene: TRBJ2-7
D gene: -
CDR3 DNA: TGTGCCAGCAGCGTAACCGACTCGGACAGAACCTACGAGCAGTACTTC
CDR3 protein: CASSVTDSDRTYEQYF

V gene: TRBV6-5
clone size: -
J gene: TRBJ1-5
D gene: -
CDR3 DNA: TGTGCCAGCAGCTCGGGGTTCAATCAGCCCCAGCATTTT
CDR3 protein: CASSSGFNQPQHF

V gene: TRBV24-1
clone size: -
J gene: TRBJ2-1
D gene: TRBD1
CDR3 DNA: TGTGCCACCAGTGATGGCCGGGACAGTGAGCAGTTCTTC
CDR3 protein: CATSDGRDSEQFF

V gene: TRBV7-2
clone size: -
J gene: TRBJ2-5
D gene: TRBD1
CDR3 DNA: TGTGCCAGCAGCTCTACAGGGGGCGCGGGTGAGACCCAGTACTTC
CDR3 protein: CASSSTGGAGETQYF

V gene: TRBV7-2
clone size: -
J gene: TRBJ1-1
D gene: -
CDR3 DNA: TGTGCCAGCAGCCCATTTACCGGGACAAGAAACACTGAAGCTTTCTTT
CDR3 protein: CASSPFTGTRNTEAFF

V gene: TRBV4-1
clone size: -
J gene: TRBJ2-1
D gene: -
CDR3 DNA: TGCGCCAGCAGCCAAGACGTCACTGGACGAGGGGAGCAGTTCTTC
CDR3 protein: CASSQDVTGRGEQFF

V gene: TRBV3-1/TRBV3-2
clone size: -
J gene: TRBJ2-3
D gene: TRBD2
CDR3 DNA: TGTGCCAGCAGCCAAGAGACTAGCGGGGGGGAAAATACGCAGTATTTT
CDR3 protein: CASSQETSGGENTQYF

V gene: TRBV18
clone size: -
J gene: TRBJ2-7
D gene: -
CDR3 DNA: TGTGCCAGCTCATCAGGGGGGGAGCAGTACTTC
CDR3 protein: CASSSGGEQYF

V gene: TRBV6-5
clone size: few
J gene: TRBJ1-2
D gene: -
CDR3 DNA: TGTGCCAGCAGTTACTCTTCTGGTTGGAGGGGCTACACCTTC
CDR3 protein: CASSYSSGWRGYTF

V gene: TRBV4-2
clone size: -
J gene: TRBJ1-2
D gene: -
CDR3 DNA: TGTGCCAGCAGGTCCTTGGGCGACTATGGCTACACCTTC
CDR3 protein: CASRSLGDYGYTF

V gene: TRBV6-5
clone size: once
J gene: TRBJ2-3
D gene: TRBD1
CDR3 DNA: TGTGCCAGCAGTTACTCGGGACAGGGGACAGATACGCAGTATTTT
CDR3 protein: CASSYSGQGTDTQYF

V gene: TRBV10-3
clone size: few
J gene: TRBJ1-6
D gene: TRBD1
CDR3 DNA: TGTGCCATCAGGGGACAGGGGTCTGGTTCACCCCTCCACTTT
CDR3 protein: CAIRGQGSGSPLHF

V gene: TRBV5-1
clone size: -
J gene: TRBJ2-7
D gene: TRBD2
CDR3 DNA: TGCGCCAGCAGCCCCGGGACTAGCGGGGGCTACGAGCAGTACTTC
CDR3 protein: CASSPGTSGGYEQYF

V gene: TRBV15
clone size: -
J gene: TRBJ1-1
D gene: -
CDR3 DNA: TGTGCCACCAGCAGAACGACGGGGAGACAGGACACTGAAGCTTTCTTT
CDR3 protein: CATSRTTGRQDTEAFF

V gene: TRBV3-1/TRBV3-2
clone size: -
J gene: TRBJ1-2
D gene: -
CDR3 DNA: TGTGCCAGCAGCCTTCGGGACTTGGGTGGCTACACCTTC
CDR3 protein: CASSLRDLGGYTF

V gene: TRBV7-3
clone size: -
J gene: TRBJ2-1
D gene: -
CDR3 DNA: TGTGCCAGCAGCTTAGCCGGGGGATACAATGAGCAGTTCTTC
CDR3 protein: CASSLAGGYNEQFF

V gene: TRBV4-3
clone size: -
J gene: TRBJ1-1
D gene: -
CDR3 DNA: TGCGCCAGCAGCCAAGAGTCAGGGAAGGACACTGAAGCTTTCTTT
CDR3 protein: CASSQESGKDTEAFF

V gene: TRBV5-1
clone size: many
J gene: TRBJ2-2
D gene: -
CDR3 DNA: TGCGCCAGCAGCTTGGTCGGGAACACCGGGGAGCTGTTTTTT
CDR3 protein: CASSLVGNTGELFF

V gene: TRBV27
clone size: -
J gene: TRBJ2-3
D gene: -
CDR3 DNA: TGTGCCAGCAGTTTAGCGCCAGGCCCGCAGTATTTT
CDR3 protein: CASSLAPGPQYF

V gene: TRBV14
clone size: -
J gene: TRBJ2-1
D gene: -
CDR3 DNA: TGTGCCAGCAGCCAAGATAACACTCTGGGGGCCAATGAGCAGTTCTTC
CDR3 protein: CASSQDNTLGANEQFF

V gene: TRBV30
clone size: -
J gene: TRBJ1-5
D gene: -
CDR3 DNA: TGTGCCTGGGAGACATCGAATCAGCCCCAGCATTTT
CDR3 protein: CAWETSNQPQHF

V gene: TRBV30
clone size: -
J gene: TRBJ2-3
D gene: TRBD1
CDR3 DNA: TGTGCCTGGAGTCCGACAGGGGGCGCGGGAGATACGCAGTATTTT
CDR3 protein: CAWSPTGGAGDTQYF

V gene: TRBV4-2
clone size: -
J gene: TRBJ1-4
D gene: TRBD1
CDR3 DNA: TGTGCCAGCAGAGACAGGGGGACTAATGAAAAACTGTTTTTT
CDR3 protein: CASRDRGTNEKLFF

V gene: TRBV7-9
clone size: -
J gene: TRBJ2-1
D gene: TRBD2
CDR3 DNA: TGTGCCAGCAGCTTAGGGCTAGCGGGGGCCGCTTACAATGAGCAGTTCTTC
CDR3 protein: CASSLGLAGAAYNEQFF

V gene: TRBV18
clone size: -
J gene: TRBJ1-5
D gene: -
CDR3 DNA: TGTGCCAGCTCACCCAACCGAGGAAGCAATCAGCCCCAGCATTTT
CDR3 protein: CASSPNRGSNQPQHF

V gene: TRBV6-1
clone size: few
J gene: TRBJ2-3
D gene: TRBD1
CDR3 DNA: TGTGCCAGCAATGAACAGGGGGCGCGGGATACGCAGTATTTT
CDR3 protein: CASNEQGARDTQYF

V gene: TRBV10-1
clone size: -
J gene: TRBJ2-5
D gene: -
CDR3 DNA: TGCGCCAGCAGTGAGTCGAATCCAGGGGCGATTGCTGAGACCCAGTACTTC
CDR3 protein: CASSESNPGAIAETQYF

V gene: TRBV15
clone size: -
J gene: TRBJ2-1
D gene: -
CDR3 DNA: TGTGCCACCAGCAGAGAGGGGGGTGCGGGGGCCCGGGGTGAGCAGTTCTTC
CDR3 protein: CATSREGGAGARGEQFF

V gene: TRBV6-1
clone size: -
J gene: TRBJ2-1
D gene: -
CDR3 DNA: TGTGCCAGCACCCACAGGGGGGGATCTGAACAGTTCTTC
CDR3 protein: CASTHRGGSEQFF